These T cell receptor beta chains were read from a single sample in a study of blood T cell repertoires in COVID-19. The assay was immunoSEQ multiplex PCR, and TCRdb's table has in-frame clones only and misses some. The sample lists around 230,000 clones, 87% occurring once. The sequenced material came from PBMCs or T cells enriched from blood (not recorded which). Receptor source: a man aged 18 to 35 with acute COVID-19. CDR3s include the opening cysteine and the closing phenylalanine or tryptophan. D genes are given only for firm matches. Some rows mark clone size as missing; the rest say once, few, many or name a class of expanded clone.

d_gene	abundance	v_gene	j_gene	CDR3aa	CDR3nt
-	-	TRBV7-2	TRBJ2-7	CASSFELGSGYEQYF	TGTGCCAGCAGTTTTGAGTTGGGAAGCGGATACGAGCAGTACTTC
-	-	TRBV28	TRBJ2-1	CASTIALAPYNEQFF	TGTGCCAGCACGATCGCACTAGCCCCCTACAATGAGCAGTTCTTC
TRBD1	-	TRBV29-1	TRBJ1-2	CSVEMGQGFYGYTF	TGCAGCGTTGAGATGGGACAGGGGTTTTATGGCTACACCTTC
-	-	TRBV5-1	TRBJ1-2	CASSLDSNYGYTF	TGCGCCAGCAGCTTGGACAGCAACTATGGCTACACCTTC
TRBD1	-	TRBV4-2	TRBJ1-2	CASSQDQGGDYGYTF	TGTGCCAGCAGCCAAGACCAGGGGGGAGACTATGGCTACACCTTC
-	-	TRBV24-1	TRBJ2-7	CATSEGFHEQYF	TGTGCCACCAGTGAGGGCTTCCACGAGCAGTACTTC
-	-	TRBV20-1	TRBJ2-7	CSASPGLILSEQYF	TGCAGTGCTAGTCCGGGACTTATCCTTTCCGAGCAGTACTTC
-	-	TRBV27	TRBJ2-7	CASSLGRTYEQYF	TGTGCCAGCAGTTTAGGCAGAACCTACGAGCAGTACTTC
-	-	TRBV20-1	TRBJ2-3	CSASVGGERVSTDTQYF	TGCAGTGCTAGTGTCGGCGGCGAGCGGGTGTCCACAGATACGCAGTATTTT
-	-	TRBV12-3/TRBV12-4	TRBJ1-1	CASSFGQITEAFF	TGTGCCAGCAGTTTTGGCCAGATCACTGAAGCTTTCTTT
TRBD1	once	TRBV19	TRBJ2-5	CASSYLRGYQETQYF	TGTGCCAGTAGTTATCTCAGGGGGTACCAAGAGACCCAGTACTTC
-	-	TRBV27	TRBJ2-6	CASSLWSSGANVLTF	TGTGCCAGCAGTTTATGGAGCTCTGGGGCCAACGTCCTGACTTTC
-	-	TRBV27	TRBJ1-5	CASSSRGADNQPQHF	TGTGCCAGCAGTTCCCGTGGGGCCGATAATCAGCCCCAGCATTTT
-	-	TRBV11-3	TRBJ2-5	CASSSRTEQETQYF	TGTGCCAGCAGCTCCAGGACAGAACAAGAGACCCAGTACTTC
TRBD1	-	TRBV27	TRBJ2-7	CASSFGTGGHEQYF	TGTGCCAGCAGTTTTGGGACAGGGGGCCACGAGCAGTACTTC
-	-	TRBV28	TRBJ2-7	CASSFDSSRWEQYF	TGTGCCAGCAGTTTTGACTCCTCCAGATGGGAGCAGTACTTC
TRBD2	-	TRBV4-2	TRBJ2-2	CASSPGSGSGHTGELFF	TGTGCCAGCAGCCCGGGCAGCGGGAGCGGCCACACCGGGGAGCTGTTTTTT
-	-	TRBV28	TRBJ1-1	CASKAGAPNTEAFF	TGTGCCAGCAAAGCAGGGGCCCCTAACACTGAAGCTTTCTTT
-	-	TRBV5-1	TRBJ2-1	CASSLVEGYNEQFF	TGCGCCAGCAGCCTGGTCGAGGGCTACAATGAGCAGTTCTTC
-	-	TRBV6-5	TRBJ1-6	CASSYSGDPYNSPLHF	TGTGCCAGCAGTTACTCGGGAGACCCCTATAATTCACCCCTCCACTTT
-	-	TRBV30	TRBJ1-1	CAWSEGWNTEAFF	TGTGCCTGGAGTGAGGGGTGGAACACTGAAGCTTTCTTT
-	-	TRBV28	TRBJ2-5	CASSLSGEETQYF	TGTGCCAGCAGTTTGTCAGGGGAAGAGACCCAGTACTTC
TRBD1	-	TRBV28	TRBJ2-3	CASSPDRVSTDTQYF	TGTGCCAGCAGTCCCGACAGGGTTAGCACAGATACGCAGTATTTT
-	-	TRBV12-3/TRBV12-4	TRBJ2-3	CASGGSFTDTQYF	TGTGCCAGCGGCGGCAGCTTTACAGATACGCAGTATTTT
-	-	TRBV18	TRBJ1-3	CASSPEATSGNTIYF	TGTGCCAGCTCACCCGAGGCTACTTCTGGAAACACCATATATTTT
TRBD2	-	TRBV24-1	TRBJ2-3	CATSDRDLPGLGTTDTQYF	TGTGCCACCAGTGATCGTGATCTCCCCGGACTAGGGACTACAGATACGCAGTATTTT
-	-	TRBV9	TRBJ1-5	CASSPGVGGPQHF	TGTGCCAGCAGCCCAGGAGTAGGGGGGCCCCAGCATTTT
-	-	TRBV28	TRBJ1-1	CASSLAGSNTEAFF	TGTGCCAGCAGTTTAGCGGGTTCGAACACTGAAGCTTTCTTT
TRBD1	-	TRBV6-1	TRBJ1-2	CASSEPGTGDGYTF	TGTGCCAGCAGTGAGCCCGGGACAGGGGATGGCTACACCTTC
-	-	TRBV7-2	TRBJ1-5	CASSLGGQNGPQHF	TGTGCCAGCAGCTTAGGAGGGCAAAACGGGCCCCAGCATTTT
-	-	TRBV11-3	TRBJ2-3	CASSSWLADTQYF	TGTGCCAGCAGCTCATGGTTAGCAGATACGCAGTATTTT
-	once	TRBV11-2	TRBJ2-2	CASSSSAGELFF	TGTGCCAGCAGCTCTTCGGCCGGGGAGCTGTTTTTT
TRBD2	-	TRBV4-2	TRBJ2-2	CASSQDETSGHTGELFF	TGTGCCAGCAGCCAAGACGAGACTAGCGGGCATACCGGGGAGCTGTTTTTT
-	-	TRBV28	TRBJ1-3	CASSPLGNTIYF	TGTGCCAGCAGTCCCCTTGGAAACACCATATATTTT
-	-	TRBV28	TRBJ2-3	CASSLQGFNTDTQYF	TGTGCCAGCAGTTTACAGGGGTTCAACACAGATACGCAGTATTTT
TRBD2	-	TRBV10-1	TRBJ2-2	CASSDMWAGLAGAGELFF	TGCGCCAGCAGTGACATGTGGGCAGGACTAGCGGGAGCCGGGGAGCTGTTTTTT
TRBD1	-	TRBV4-1	TRBJ1-2	CASSQEDEGQGTF	TGCGCCAGCAGCCAAGAAGATGAGGGACAGGGGACCTTC
-	-	TRBV5-1	TRBJ1-6	CASSLALTESSPLHF	TGCGCCAGCAGCTTGGCTCTAACAGAGAGTTCACCCCTCCACTTT
TRBD2	-	TRBV28	TRBJ2-1	CASSLSRLAGVDEQFF	TGTGCCAGCAGTTTAAGTCGGCTAGCGGGAGTGGATGAGCAGTTCTTC
TRBD2	-	TRBV11-3	TRBJ2-7	CASSSGTIQEQYF	TGTGCCAGCAGCTCCGGGACTATACAGGAGCAGTACTTC
TRBD2	once	TRBV2	TRBJ2-5	CASSEWRGETQYF	TGTGCCAGCAGTGAATGGCGGGGGGAGACCCAGTACTTC
-	-	TRBV6-1	TRBJ1-1	CASSGNLRGGTANTEAFF	TGTGCCAGCAGTGGAAACCTCCGTGGCGGAACTGCGAACACTGAAGCTTTCTTT
-	once	TRBV28	TRBJ2-7	CASSLEVRNYEQYF	TGTGCCAGCAGTTTAGAGGTCCGTAACTACGAGCAGTACTTC
-	many	TRBV5-4	TRBJ2-3	CASSLDGLLSTDTQYF	TGTGCCAGCAGCTTGGATGGACTATTGAGCACAGATACGCAGTATTTT
-	-	TRBV11-3	TRBJ2-7	CASSSRQVSSYEQYF	TGTGCCAGCAGCTCTAGACAGGTCAGCTCCTACGAGCAGTACTTC
-	-	TRBV9	TRBJ1-2	CASSGQGPGGYTF	TGTGCCAGCAGCGGCCAGGGGCCTGGTGGCTACACCTTC
TRBD1	-	TRBV6-5	TRBJ2-1	CASIERDRGHNEQFF	TGTGCCAGCATCGAACGGGACAGGGGGCACAATGAGCAGTTCTTC
TRBD1	-	TRBV28	TRBJ2-7	CASSSRYRQGSNEQYF	TGTGCCAGCAGTTCCCGGTACCGACAGGGCAGCAACGAGCAGTACTTC
-	-	TRBV28	TRBJ2-3	CASSRPGQLGTDTQYF	TGTGCCAGCAGTCGTCCGGGACAACTGGGCACAGATACGCAGTATTTT
-	once	TRBV4-1	TRBJ2-2	CASSQEEVPTGELFF	TGCGCCAGCAGCCAAGAAGAGGTCCCCACCGGGGAGCTGTTTTTT
-	-	TRBV6-4	TRBJ2-1	CASSDGEASYNEQFF	TGTGCCAGCAGTGACGGGGAGGCCTCCTACAATGAGCAGTTCTTC